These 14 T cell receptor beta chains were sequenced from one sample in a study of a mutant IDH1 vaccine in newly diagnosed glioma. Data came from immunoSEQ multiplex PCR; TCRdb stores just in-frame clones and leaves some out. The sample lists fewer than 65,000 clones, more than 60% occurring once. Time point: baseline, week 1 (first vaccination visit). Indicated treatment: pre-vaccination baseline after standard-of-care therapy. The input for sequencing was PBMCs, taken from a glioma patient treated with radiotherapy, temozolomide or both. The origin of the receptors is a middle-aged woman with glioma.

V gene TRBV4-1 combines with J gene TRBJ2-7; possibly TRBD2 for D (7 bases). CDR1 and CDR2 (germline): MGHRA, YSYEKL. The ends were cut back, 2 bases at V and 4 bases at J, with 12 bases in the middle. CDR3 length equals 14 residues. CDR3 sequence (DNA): TGCGCCAGCAGCCAACGCGGGGGCGAGTACGAGCAGTACTTC. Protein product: CASSQRGGEYEQYF.

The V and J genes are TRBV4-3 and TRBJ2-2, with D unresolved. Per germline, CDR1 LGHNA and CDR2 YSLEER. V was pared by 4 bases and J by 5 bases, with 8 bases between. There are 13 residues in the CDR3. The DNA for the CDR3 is TGCGCCAGCAGCCCCCTGGGAACCGGGGAGCTGTTTTTT. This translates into CASSPLGTGELFF.

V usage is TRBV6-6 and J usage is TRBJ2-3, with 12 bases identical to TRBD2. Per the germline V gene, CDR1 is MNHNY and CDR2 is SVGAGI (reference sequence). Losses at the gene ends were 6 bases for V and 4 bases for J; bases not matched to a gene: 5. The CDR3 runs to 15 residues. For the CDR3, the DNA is TGTGCCAGCAGCTCGGGACTAGCGGGCTCAGATACGCAGTATTTT. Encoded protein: CASSSGLAGSDTQYF.

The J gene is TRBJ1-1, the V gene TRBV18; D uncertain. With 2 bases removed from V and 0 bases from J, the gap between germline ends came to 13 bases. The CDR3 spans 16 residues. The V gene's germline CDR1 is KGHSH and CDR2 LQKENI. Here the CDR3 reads CASSPLRRTMNTEAFF. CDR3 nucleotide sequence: TGTGCCAGCTCACCATTGCGTAGAACTATGAACACTGAAGCTTTCTTT.

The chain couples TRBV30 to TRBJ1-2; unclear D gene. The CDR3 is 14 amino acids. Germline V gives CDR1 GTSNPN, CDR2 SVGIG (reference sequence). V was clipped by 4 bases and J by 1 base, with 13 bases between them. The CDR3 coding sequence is TGTGCCTGGACAGGTTCGCTAGTTAACTATGGCTACACCTTC. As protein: CAWTGSLVNYGYTF.

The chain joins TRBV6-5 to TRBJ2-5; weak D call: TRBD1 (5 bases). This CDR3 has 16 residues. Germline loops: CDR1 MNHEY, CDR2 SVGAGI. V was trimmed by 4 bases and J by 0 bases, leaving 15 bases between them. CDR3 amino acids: CASSSRAQGYQETQYF. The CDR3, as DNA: TGTGCCAGCAGTTCGAGAGCTCAGGGCTACCAAGAGACCCAGTACTTC.

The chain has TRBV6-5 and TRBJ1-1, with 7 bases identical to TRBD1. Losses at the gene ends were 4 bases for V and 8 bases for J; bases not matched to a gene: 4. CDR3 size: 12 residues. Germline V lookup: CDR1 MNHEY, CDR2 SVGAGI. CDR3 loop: CASSFPTGEAFF. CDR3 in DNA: TGTGCCAGCAGTTTCCCGACAGGGGAAGCTTTCTTT.

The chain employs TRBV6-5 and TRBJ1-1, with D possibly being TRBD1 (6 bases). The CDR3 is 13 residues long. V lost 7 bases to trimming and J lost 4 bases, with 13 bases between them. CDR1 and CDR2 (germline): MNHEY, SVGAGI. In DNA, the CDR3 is TGTGCCAGCACTTCGGGGGGGCCCACTGAAGCTTTCTTT. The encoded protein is CASTSGGPTEAFF.

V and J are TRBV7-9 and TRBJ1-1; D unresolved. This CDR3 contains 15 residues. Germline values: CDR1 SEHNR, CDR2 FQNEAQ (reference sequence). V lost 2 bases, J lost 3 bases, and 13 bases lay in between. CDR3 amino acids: CASSLSRVADTEAFF. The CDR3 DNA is TGTGCCAGCAGCTTATCCCGGGTAGCCGACACTGAAGCTTTCTTT.

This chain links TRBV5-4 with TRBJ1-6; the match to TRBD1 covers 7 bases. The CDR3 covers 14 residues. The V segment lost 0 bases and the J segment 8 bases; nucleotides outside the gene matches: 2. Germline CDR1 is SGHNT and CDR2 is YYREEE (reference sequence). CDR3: CASSLDRGYSPLHF. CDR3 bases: TGTGCCAGCAGCTTGGACAGGGGTTATTCACCCCTCCACTTT.

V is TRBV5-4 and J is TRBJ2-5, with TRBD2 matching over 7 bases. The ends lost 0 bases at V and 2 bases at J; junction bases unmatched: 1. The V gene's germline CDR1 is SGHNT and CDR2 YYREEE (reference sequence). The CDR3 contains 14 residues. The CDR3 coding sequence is TGTGCCAGCAGCTTGGGGGGGGGACAAGAGACCCAGTACTTC. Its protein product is CASSLGGGQETQYF.

In DNA, the CDR3 is TGTGCCAGCAGCCCCTGGGAGGGAAACACTGAAGCTTTCTTT. Residues: CASSPWEGNTEAFF. The J gene is TRBJ1-1, the V gene TRBV2; D remains ambiguous. V was shortened by 6 bases and J by 2 bases, with 13 bases between the two germline ends. CDR3 length: 14 amino acids. Germline V gene data show CDR1 as SNHLY and CDR2 as FYNNEI.

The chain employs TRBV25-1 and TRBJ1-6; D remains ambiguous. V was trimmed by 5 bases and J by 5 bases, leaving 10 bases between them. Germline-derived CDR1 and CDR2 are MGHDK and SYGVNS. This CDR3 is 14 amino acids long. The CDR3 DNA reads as TGTGCCAGCAGTAGGGAACCGCATAATTCACCCCTCCACTTT. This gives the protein CASSREPHNSPLHF.

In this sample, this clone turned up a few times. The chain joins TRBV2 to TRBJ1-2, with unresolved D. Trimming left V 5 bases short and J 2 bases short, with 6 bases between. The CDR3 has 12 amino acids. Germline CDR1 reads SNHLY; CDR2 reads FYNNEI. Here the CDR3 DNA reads TGTGCCAGCAGTACCCAGAACTATGGCTACACCTTC. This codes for CASSTQNYGYTF.